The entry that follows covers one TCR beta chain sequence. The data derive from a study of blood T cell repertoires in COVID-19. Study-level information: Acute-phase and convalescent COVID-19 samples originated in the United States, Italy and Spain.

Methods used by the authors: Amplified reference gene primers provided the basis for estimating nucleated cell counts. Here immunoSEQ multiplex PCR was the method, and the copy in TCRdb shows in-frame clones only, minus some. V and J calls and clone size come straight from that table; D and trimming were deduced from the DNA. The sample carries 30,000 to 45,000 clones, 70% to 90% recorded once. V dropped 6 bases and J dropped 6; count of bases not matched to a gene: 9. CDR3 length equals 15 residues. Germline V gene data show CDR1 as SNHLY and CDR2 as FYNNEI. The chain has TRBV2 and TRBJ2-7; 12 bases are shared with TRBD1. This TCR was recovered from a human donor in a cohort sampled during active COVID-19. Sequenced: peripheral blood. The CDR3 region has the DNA TGTGCCAGCAGGGGGGGACAGGGGGCGCGGGGCGAGCAGTACTTC. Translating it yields CASRGGQGARGEQYF.